These 32 T cell receptor beta chains originate from one sample sequenced in a study of blood T cells in healthy people across ages. A second PCR of 7 to 11 cycles used a sample-barcoded 5' primer and a J-beta primer mix. Using its own MiXCR run on the 5' RACE reads, TCRdb lists one record per CDR3 protein. The table has 850,000 to 1,000,000 distinct CDR3 sequences, roughly half seen once. Sequences were obtained from blood. The receptor set was obtained from a woman aged 60 to 75 in good health.

This clonotype has just one count. J is TRBJ1-4 and V is TRBV6-5; D gene unclear. Germline assignment: CDR1 MNHEY and CDR2 SVGAGI. The CDR3 is 13 amino acids. V gave up 0 bases and J gave up 8 bases, with 7 bases separating them. Here the CDR3 reads CASSYSGFEKLFF. CDR3 coding DNA: TGTGCCAGCAGTTACTCAGGTTTCGAAAAACTGTTTTTT.

This clonotype was recorded a few times. As DNA, the CDR3 is TGTGCCAGCAGCCCTCAAGGGGGTAGCAATCAGCCCCAGCATTTT. Translated: CASSPQGGSNQPQHF. The chain has TRBV12-3 or TRBV12-4 and TRBJ1-5; D is possibly TRBD1 (6 bases). The V end lost 6 bases, the J end lost 0 bases, and 12 bases lay between the germline ends. The CDR3 has 15 amino acids.

V gene TRBV16 combines with J gene TRBJ1-2, with a tentative D call TRBD1 (6 bases). The V and J ends lost 3 bases and 6 bases respectively, with 20 bases between them. This CDR3 is 16 amino acids long. Per the germline V gene, CDR1 is KGHSY and CDR2 is FQNENV. The CDR3 DNA sequence: TGTGCCAGCAGCCATCTCTTTGGTGCAGGGGCAGATGGCTACACCTTC. Residues: CASSHLFGAGADGYTF. The variable domain in full, completed from reference TRBV16 and TRBJ1-2, reads GEEVAQTPKHLVRGEGQKAKLYCAPIKGHSYVFWYQQVLKNEFKFLISFQNENVFDETGMPKERFSAKCLPNSPCSLEIQATKLEDSAVYFCASSHLFGAGADGYTFGSGTRLTVV.

This clonotype came up a few times. This chain connects TRBV5-1 to TRBJ2-5; 14 bases line up with TRBD2. The length of the CDR3 is 15 residues. Trimming removed 6 bases from V and 5 bases from J; junction bases left unmatched: 6. The germline V gene encodes CDR1 SGHRS and CDR2 YFSETQ. CDR3 nucleotides: TGCGCCAGCATCGGGACTAGCGGGAGTTGGGAGACCCAGTACTTC. Translation gives CASIGTSGSWETQYF.

The rearrangement uses TRBV12-3 or TRBV12-4 and TRBJ2-5; TRBD1 is a possible D gene (6 bases). The last part of the DNA fits TRBJ2-7 better; the J call may be wrong. This CDR3 has 13 residues. The CDR3 here is CASSTGRFYEQYF. CDR3 bases: TGTGCCAGCAGTACAGGGCGGTTCTACGAGCAGTACTTC.

The J gene is TRBJ1-1, the V gene TRBV28; D perhaps matches TRBD1 (6 bases). Trimming pared 8 bases from V and 0 bases from J, leaving 16 bases between. The CDR3 loop spans 15 amino acids. Germline CDR1 MDHEN, CDR2 SYDVKM. DNA of the CDR3: TGTGCCAGCCACAGTTTAGGGGGGTTGAACACTGAAGCTTTCTTT. Residues: CASHSLGGLNTEAFF.

This clonotype was picked up a small number of times. The chain carries TRBV4-1 and TRBJ2-4, with D unresolved. CDR1 MGHRA and CDR2 YSYEKL come from the germline V gene. CDR3 length: 17 amino acids. V was pared by 0 bases and J by 0 bases, with 12 bases between. CDR3 amino acids: CASSQEDSLVAKNIQYF. CDR3 DNA: TGCGCCAGCAGCCAAGAAGACTCCCTGGTAGCCAAAAACATTCAGTACTTC.

This clonotype has more than one count but fewer than ten. CDR3 residues: CSGGGTGLGTQYF. Written as DNA, the CDR3 is TGCAGCGGAGGGGGGACAGGGTTAGGGACCCAGTACTTC. The chain carries TRBV29-1 and TRBJ2-5; 9 bases fit TRBD1. V gave up 7 bases and J gave up 7 bases; unmatched junction bases: 10. This CDR3 is built from 13 residues. Per the germline V gene, CDR1 is SQVTM and CDR2 is ANQGSEA.

Only one count was recorded for this clonotype. The V call is TRBV27, the J call TRBJ1-1; D gene unclear. This CDR3 is 14 amino acids long. Germline-derived CDR1 and CDR2 are MNHEY and SMNVEV (reference sequence). With 7 bases removed from V and 1 base from J, the gap between germline ends came to 13 bases. The CDR3 protein is CASKHPLQNTEAFF. In DNA form, the CDR3 reads TGTGCCAGCAAACACCCTCTCCAGAACACTGAAGCTTTCTTT.

V usage is TRBV7-2 and J usage is TRBJ2-4; a possible D gene is TRBD1 (6 bases). Judging by the DNA end, TRBJ2-7 fits better; the J call may be wrong. Germline lookup yields CDR1 SGHTA and CDR2 FQGNSA. CDR3 length equals 17 residues. The CDR3 sequence: CASSLDLTGSIGYEQYF. Here the CDR3 DNA reads TGTGCCAGCAGCTTAGATCTTACAGGGTCAATCGGCTACGAGCAGTACTTC.

This clonotype appeared a few times. The chain employs TRBV27 and TRBJ2-5, with TRBD2 as a possible D gene (6 bases). Germline lookup yields CDR1 MNHEY and CDR2 SMNVEV (reference sequence). CDR3 length: 14 amino acids. V was trimmed by 6 bases and J by 1 base, leaving 12 bases between them. CDR3 protein: CASSPVAVQETQYF. CDR3 nucleotides: TGTGCCAGCAGCCCAGTAGCGGTCCAAGAGACCCAGTACTTC.

The chain is built from TRBV6-6 and TRBJ2-5; TRBD2 matches at 9 bases. Per germline, CDR1 MNHNY and CDR2 SVGAGI (reference sequence). V was clipped by 7 bases and J by 4 bases; unmatched bases: 7. The CDR3 consists of 14 residues. The CDR3 DNA reads as TGTGCCAGCATTGGTGCGGGAGGGATAGAGACCCAGTACTTC. Translating gives CASIGAGGIETQYF.

The J gene is TRBJ2-3, the V gene TRBV7-9, with no clear D. Germline values: CDR1 SEHNR, CDR2 FQNEAQ (reference sequence). This CDR3 spans 15 amino acids. V lost 3 bases and J lost 2, with 12 bases in between. CDR3 in amino acids: CASSFSSRFTDTQYF. In DNA form, the CDR3 reads TGTGCCAGCAGCTTCAGTTCGAGGTTCACAGATACGCAGTATTTT.

This clonotype occurred a few times. This chain uses TRBV7-2 with TRBJ1-1; D possibly corresponds to TRBD1 (5 bases). The CDR3 spans 15 residues. The V gene lost 5 bases and the J gene lost 0 bases, with 13 bases spanning the gap. The germline CDR1 and CDR2 sequences are SGHTA and FQGNSA. The CDR3 bases are TGTGCCAGCAGCGTACACAGGACTATGAACACTGAAGCTTTCTTT. It encodes CASSVHRTMNTEAFF.

The gene calls are TRBV27 and TRBJ1-1; D not certain. CDR1 and CDR2 (germline): MNHEY, SMNVEV (reference sequence). Trimming removed 7 bases at V and 4 bases at J, with 13 bases between. This CDR3 comprises 13 residues. CDR3 DNA sequence: TGTGCCAGCACTGCCCTGGGAGGCACTGAAGCTTTCTTT. As protein: CASTALGGTEAFF.

The chain employs TRBV28 and TRBJ2-3, with D possibly being TRBD1 (5 bases). The CDR3 length is 16 residues. Germline CDR1 and CDR2: MDHEN and SYDVKM. V lost 2 bases, J lost 7 bases, and 19 bases lay in between. The CDR3: CASSLRMGNRIYTQYF. The CDR3 DNA is TGTGCCAGCAGTTTACGAATGGGAAACAGGATCTATACGCAGTATTTT.

This sequence joins TRBV28 and TRBJ2-1; D is perhaps TRBD1 or TRBD2 (5 bases each). CDR3 length: 14 residues. Germline CDR1 MDHEN, CDR2 SYDVKM. V lost 5 bases to trimming and J lost 14 bases, with 22 bases between them. The chain's CDR3 is CASSTLPQEGDEFF. The CDR3 coding sequence is TGTGCCAGCAGTACCCTCCCCCAAGAAGGGGACGAGTTCTTC.

In its sample, this clonotype was seen once. The V gene is TRBV14, the J gene TRBJ2-1, with D possibly TRBD1 on 5 matching bases. The V and J ends lost 0 bases and 7 bases respectively, with 13 bases between them. Germline V gene lookup returns CDR1 SGHDN and CDR2 FVKESK. The CDR3 has 15 amino acids. The CDR3 sequence: CASSQDFGAWNEQFF. DNA of the CDR3: TGTGCCAGCAGCCAAGATTTTGGGGCCTGGAATGAGCAGTTCTTC.

This sequence joins TRBV7-9 and TRBJ2-7, with a weak D call TRBD2 (6 bases). V lost 5 bases to trimming and J lost 5 bases, with 13 bases between them. This CDR3 comprises 13 residues. Germline V gene lookup returns CDR1 SEHNR and CDR2 FQNEAQ (reference sequence). The CDR3 protein is CASSSGQRDEQYF. CDR3 DNA sequence: TGTGCCAGCAGCAGCGGGCAGCGAGACGAGCAGTACTTC.

This clonotype was detected only a few times. J is TRBJ2-1 and V is TRBV29-1, with D unclear. The germline CDR1 and CDR2 sequences are SQVTM and ANQGSEA. V was pared by 2 bases and J by 2 bases, with 13 bases between. The CDR3 is 15 amino acids. The CDR3 loop is CSVERGWQPYNEQFF. DNA for the CDR3: TGCAGCGTTGAACGAGGTTGGCAACCCTACAATGAGCAGTTCTTC.

CDR3 nucleotide sequence: TGTGCCAGCAGCGTAACCCATAGGGGACACATTCAGTACTTC. This encodes CASSVTHRGHIQYF. The chain combines TRBV9 with TRBJ2-7; D might be TRBD1 or TRBD2, each matching 5 bases. Gene TRBJ2-4 matches the end of the DNA better, so the J call may be wrong. This CDR3 region has 14 residues. CDR1 and CDR2 from the germline V gene are SGDLS and YYNGEE.

This clonotype was observed a handful of times. The chain carries TRBV7-6 and TRBJ2-3; the match to TRBD2 covers 7 bases. The V gene end was trimmed by 5 bases and the J gene end by 2 bases; junction bases not matched to a gene: 22. This CDR3 is built from 20 residues. CDR1 SGHVS and CDR2 FNYEAQ come from the germline V gene. The DNA for the CDR3 is TGTGCCAGCAGCAGCTTAGCCTTCATCGGGGAGGGATTGCACACAGATACGCAGTATTTT. Translating it yields CASSSLAFIGEGLHTDTQYF.

The rearrangement uses TRBV27 and TRBJ2-7, with D perhaps matching TRBD2 (6 bases). Germline loops: CDR1 MNHEY, CDR2 SMNVEV (reference sequence). The CDR3 spans 19 residues. V was shortened by 5 bases and J by 6 bases, with 32 bases between the two germline ends. CDR3: CASSPLPRRREAEGGEQYF. The CDR3, as DNA: TGTGCCAGCAGTCCCCTCCCTCGACGGAGGGAAGCGGAGGGCGGCGAGCAGTACTTC.

There are a few counts of this clonotype. This chain connects TRBV28 to TRBJ2-1; 11 bases match TRBD2. The CDR3 is 14 amino acids. Germline CDR1 reads MDHEN; CDR2 reads SYDVKM. The V segment lost 6 bases and the J segment 8 bases; nucleotides outside the gene matches: 6. CDR3 amino acids: CASRVGLAGDEQFF. The CDR3 DNA reads as TGTGCCAGCAGAGTCGGACTAGCGGGTGATGAGCAGTTCTTC. Supplemented by reference TRBV28 and TRBJ2-1, the full variable domain reads DVKVTQSSRYLVKRTGEKVFLECVQDMDHENMFWYRQDPGLGLRLIYFSYDVKMKEKGDIPEGYSVSREKKERFSLILESASTNQTSMYLCASRVGLAGDEQFFGPGTRLTVL.

The V call is TRBV7-8, the J call TRBJ2-5; D unresolved. The DNA end is more similar to TRBJ2-7, so the J call may be wrong. The CDR3 is 14 amino acids. Germline values: CDR1 SGHVS, CDR2 FQNEAQ. CDR3 bases: TGTGCCAGCAGCTTAGCCCGGCACCACTCCGAGCAGTACTTC. Translated: CASSLARHHSEQYF.

In its sample, this clonotype was seen a few times. The genes are TRBV4-2 and TRBJ2-3; a weak D match, TRBD2 (5 bases). Germline CDR1 and CDR2: LGHNA and YNFKEQ. Trimming stripped 0 bases from V and 0 bases from J, with 16 bases between. This CDR3 comprises 18 residues. The CDR3 reads CASSQDALRAESTDTQYF. CDR3 in DNA: TGTGCCAGCAGCCAAGACGCCCTCAGAGCGGAGAGCACAGATACGCAGTATTTT.

This clonotype came up once. The chain has TRBV4-2 and TRBJ1-5; D is unclear. With 1 base removed from V and 7 bases from J, the gap between germline ends came to 11 bases. Germline CDR1 and CDR2: LGHNA and YNFKEQ. CDR3 length: 14 amino acids. The CDR3 DNA sequence: TGTGCCAGCAGCCAAGGGCAGGTCACACAGCCCCAGCATTTT. Translation gives CASSQGQVTQPQHF.

This clonotype came up a few times. The chain is built from TRBV7-6 and TRBJ1-1; 7 positions agree with TRBD1. This CDR3 spans 16 amino acids. CDR1 and CDR2 (germline): SGHVS, FNYEAQ. After removal of 0 bases from V and 1 base from J, the junction contained 5 bases not matched to a gene. Here the CDR3 DNA reads TGTGCCAGCAGCTTAGCCCCGGGACAGACGAACACTGAAGCTTTCTTT. This codes for CASSLAPGQTNTEAFF.

This clonotype turned up a few times. The chain has TRBV15 and TRBJ2-1; 9 bases line up with TRBD2. The CDR3 runs to 17 residues. Trimming took 3 bases from V and 7 from J; bases not matched to a gene: 13. The germline V gene has CDR1 LNHNV and CDR2 YYDKDF (reference sequence). The CDR3 coding sequence is TGTGCCACCAGCAGGAAGCCCGGGACTAGCTTGACGAATGAGCAGTTCTTC. Its translation is CATSRKPGTSLTNEQFF.

This clonotype was counted only a few times. V usage is TRBV12-3 or TRBV12-4 and J usage is TRBJ2-3; D unclear. The CDR3 loop spans 13 amino acids. V was trimmed by 5 bases and J by 4 bases, leaving 10 bases between them. CDR3 sequence reads: CASSVTFPDTQYF. The CDR3 DNA reads as TGTGCCAGCAGTGTAACCTTTCCAGATACGCAGTATTTT.

The rearrangement joins TRBV7-9 to TRBJ1-4; D gene unclear. V shed 4 bases and J shed 8 bases, with 5 bases lying between them. The CDR3 is 11 amino acids. Germline-derived CDR1 and CDR2 are SEHNR and FQNEAQ (reference sequence). CDR3 nucleotides: TGTGCCAGCAGCTCCCGAGAAAAACTGTTTTTT. It specifies CASSSREKLFF. The full variable domain, completed using reference TRBV7-9 and TRBJ1-4, is DTGVSQNPRHKITKRGQNVTFRCDPISEHNRLYWYRQTLGQGPEFLTYFQNEAQLEKSRLLSDRFSAERPKGSFSTLEIQRTEQGDSAMYLCASSSREKLFFGSGTQLSVL.

The V call is TRBV4-3, the J call TRBJ2-6, with 8 bases matching TRBD1. Germline trimming cut 1 base from V and 4 bases from J; bases unmatched to any gene: 6. The germline V gene encodes CDR1 LGHNA and CDR2 YSLEER. This CDR3 comprises 17 residues. CDR3 nucleotide sequence: TGCGCCAGCAGCCAAGCTCAGGGGGCTGTCGGGGCCAACGTCCTGACTTTC. Its protein product is CASSQAQGAVGANVLTF.